Shown below are 14 T cell receptor beta chains from a single sample sequenced in a study of blood T cell repertoires in COVID-19. Only in-frame clones appear in the TCRdb table, and some are missing; sequencing was by immunoSEQ multiplex PCR. The sample has some 270,000 clones; approximately 85% are singletons. Input material: peripheral blood. These TCRs come from a woman in her 70s with acute or convalescent COVID-19.

This sequence joins TRBV5-1 and TRBJ2-5; the match to TRBD2 covers 10 bases. CDR3 size: 14 residues. V lost 5 bases, J lost 7 bases, and 8 bases stayed unmatched. Looked up from germline, CDR1 is SGHRS and CDR2 is YFSETQ. In DNA form, the CDR3 reads TGCGCCAGCAGGCTAGCGGGGGAGAAGGGGACCCAGTACTTC. As protein: CASRLAGEKGTQYF.

The rearrangement links TRBV11-2 to TRBJ2-3, with D perhaps TRBD1 (6 bases). The CDR3 is 16 amino acids. CDR1 and CDR2 from the germline V gene are SGHAT and FQNNGV. Deletions cut 1 base from V and 3 bases from J, with 14 bases between. The CDR3 sequence: CASSLATGQGTDTQYF. The CDR3 DNA is TGTGCCAGCAGCTTAGCCACAGGCCAGGGGACAGATACGCAGTATTTT.

This chain links TRBV12-3 or TRBV12-4 with TRBJ2-7; the D is unclear. The CDR3 runs to 11 residues. The V and J ends lost 5 bases and 2 bases respectively, with 4 bases between them. CDR3 sequence: CASSRAYEQYF. The CDR3 nucleotides read TGTGCCAGCAGTCGGGCCTACGAGCAGTACTTC.

DNA of the CDR3: TGCAGTGCTAGTAGACAGGGTTCCCCCGATCAGCCCCAGCATTTT. Protein product: CSASRQGSPDQPQHF. V gene TRBV20-1 combines with J gene TRBJ1-5, with 7 bases matching TRBD1. Germline V gene data show CDR1 as DFQATT and CDR2 as SNEGSKA (reference sequence). Trimming cost V 3 bases and J 5 bases; bases outside gene matches: 10. This CDR3 is 15 amino acids long.

V is TRBV7-9 and J is TRBJ2-5; TRBD2 matches at 9 bases. This CDR3 has 17 amino acids. Trimming took 3 bases from V and 2 from J; bases not matched to a gene: 10. Germline loops: CDR1 SEHNR, CDR2 FQNEAQ (reference sequence). This CDR3 is CASSFGRGGHFQETQYF. The CDR3 nucleotides are TGTGCCAGCAGCTTTGGGCGGGGGGGCCATTTTCAAGAGACCCAGTACTTC.

The chain combines TRBV19 with TRBJ1-1; D is ambiguous. The CDR3 has 11 residues. Trimming cost V 10 bases and J 4 bases, with 10 bases left between them. Germline V gene sequence: CDR1 LNHDA, CDR2 SQIVND (reference sequence). CDR3 coding DNA: TGTGCCACTACCACCTTCACTGAAGCTTTCTTT. Protein sequence: CATTTFTEAFF.

This clone was counted a single time. The chain has TRBV28 and TRBJ1-1; D gene ambiguous. This CDR3 is 13 amino acids long. V lost 8 bases and J lost 0, with 10 bases in between. Germline loops: CDR1 MDHEN, CDR2 SYDVKM. As DNA, the CDR3 is TGTGCCAGCCGGGGTCCTATGAACACTGAAGCTTTCTTT. Amino acid sequence: CASRGPMNTEAFF.

This chain uses TRBV10-3 with TRBJ1-2, with D possibly TRBD1 on 6 matching bases. Looked up from germline, CDR1 is ENHRY and CDR2 is SYGVKD. The CDR3 loop spans 17 amino acids. Trimming removed 0 bases at V and 0 bases at J, with 14 bases between. CDR3 coding DNA: TGTGCCATCAGTGAGTCCGGGGAGAAGGGGGCTAACTATGGCTACACCTTC. Its protein product is CAISESGEKGANYGYTF.

This clone has only a few counts. The V and J genes are TRBV14 and TRBJ1-3; 11 bases match TRBD1. Trimming took 4 bases from V and 8 from J; bases not matched to a gene: 16. The CDR3 is made up of 18 amino acids. Germline assignment: CDR1 SGHDN and CDR2 FVKESK. Here the CDR3 DNA reads TGTGCCAGCAGCCGAACCTCTCCGGGACAGGGGGTATTGGACACCATATATTTT. Residues: CASSRTSPGQGVLDTIYF.

The CDR3 sequence is CAWSLGLGGTDTQYF. The CDR3 DNA is TGTGCCTGGAGTCTCGGACTAGGAGGCACAGATACGCAGTATTTT. The chain has TRBV30 and TRBJ2-3, with 7 bases aligning to TRBD2. Trimming took 2 bases from V and 1 from J; bases not matched to a gene: 6. The germline gives CDR1 GTSNPN, CDR2 SVGIG (reference sequence). This CDR3 has 15 amino acids. Full variable domain (remainder filled in from reference TRBV30 and TRBJ2-3): SQTIHQWPATLVQPVGSPLSLECTVEGTSNPNLYWYRQAAGRGLQLLFYSVGIGQISSEVPQNLSASRPQDRQFILSSKKLLLSDSGFYLCAWSLGLGGTDTQYFGPGTRLTVL.

This chain connects TRBV4-1 to TRBJ1-6, with 8 bases lining up with TRBD1. The CDR3 runs 16 residues. The junction had 7 bases not matched to a gene; V was cut back by 2 bases and J by 7 bases. Looked up from germline, CDR1 is MGHRA and CDR2 is YSYEKL. The CDR3 protein is CASSQRQGAINSPLHF. CDR3 in DNA: TGCGCCAGCAGCCAACGGCAGGGGGCGATCAATTCACCCCTCCACTTT.

This chain links TRBV7-8 with TRBJ2-5; the D gene is possibly TRBD1 (6 bases). The germline gives CDR1 SGHVS, CDR2 FQNEAQ. V was clipped by 1 base and J by 5 bases, with 14 bases between them. There are 15 residues in the CDR3. CDR3 in DNA: TGTGCCAGCAGCTTAGTTCGTTTGGGGGCTGAGACCCAGTACTTC. Translated: CASSLVRLGAETQYF.

The chain employs TRBV11-3 and TRBJ2-1, with 7 positions matching TRBD2. The CDR3 runs 13 residues. J lost 8 bases, V lost 3 bases, and 4 bases had no gene match. The germline V gene encodes CDR1 SGHNT and CDR2 YENEEA. This chain's CDR3 is CASSFTSVDEQFF. CDR3 DNA: TGTGCCAGCAGCTTCACTAGCGTCGATGAGCAGTTCTTC.

The chain links TRBV6-5 to TRBJ2-3; TRBD1 matches at 7 bases. Germline V gene lookup returns CDR1 MNHEY and CDR2 SVGAGI. Trimming took 6 bases from V and 0 from J; bases not matched to a gene: 3. CDR3 size: 14 residues. The CDR3 nucleotides are TGTGCCAGCAGGAGGGACAGCAGCACAGATACGCAGTATTTT. Its translation is CASRRDSSTDTQYF.